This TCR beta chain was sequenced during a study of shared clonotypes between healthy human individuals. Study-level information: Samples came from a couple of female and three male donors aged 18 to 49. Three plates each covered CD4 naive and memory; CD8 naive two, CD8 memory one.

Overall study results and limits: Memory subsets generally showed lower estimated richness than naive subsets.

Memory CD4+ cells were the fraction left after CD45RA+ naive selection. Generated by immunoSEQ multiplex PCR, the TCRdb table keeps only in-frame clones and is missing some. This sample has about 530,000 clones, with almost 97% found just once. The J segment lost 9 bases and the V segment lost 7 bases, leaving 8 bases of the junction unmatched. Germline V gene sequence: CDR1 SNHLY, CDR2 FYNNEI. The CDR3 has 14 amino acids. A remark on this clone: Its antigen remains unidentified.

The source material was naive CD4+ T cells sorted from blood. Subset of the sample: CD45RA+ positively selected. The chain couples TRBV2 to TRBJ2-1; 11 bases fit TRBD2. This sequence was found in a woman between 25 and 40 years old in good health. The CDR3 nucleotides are TGTGCCAGCATGGGGCTAGCGGGAGGTTTTGAGCAGTTCTTC. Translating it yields CASMGLAGGFEQFF.